The rows below give T cell receptor beta chains drawn from one sample of a study of OX40 agonist ivuxolimab in advanced cancers. Profiled with immunoSEQ multiplex PCR; TCRdb holds only in-frame clones, not every one. This sample has roughly 60,000 clones, with roughly nine tenths found just once. This sample comprised CD4+ or CD8+ T cells sorted from blood, obtained in a trial of the OX40 agonist ivuxolimab. The receptors were gathered from an adult with an advanced solid tumor such as melanoma, head and neck, liver or kidney cancer. Each CDR3 is given with its conserved first and last residue. Fields, in order: V gene, CDR3 length, J gene, CDR3 protein.

TRBV11-3	15	TRBJ1-2	CASSPGTGRVYGYTF
TRBV7-8	16	TRBJ2-1	CASSLRDPSYYNEQFF
TRBV19	14	TRBJ1-5	CASSPQGARRPQHF
TRBV5-4	15	TRBJ1-1	CASTDRTARGTEAFF
TRBV19	16	TRBJ2-4	CASSITGTGAGNIQYF
TRBV11-3	13	TRBJ2-1	CASSLLRLGEQFF
TRBV5-1	14	TRBJ2-7	CASSLFSRSYEQYF
TRBV30	12	TRBJ1-1	CAWSERRTEAFF
TRBV7-2	18	TRBJ2-1	CASSLLGSGRAGYNEQFF
TRBV5-1	15	TRBJ2-5	CASSLEGSSSETQYF
TRBV29-1	11	TRBJ2-1	CSVADYNEQFF
TRBV5-1	14	TRBJ1-2	CASSLDRGHYGYTF
TRBV5-1	14	TRBJ1-3	CASRHTGEGNTIYF
TRBV2	16	TRBJ2-1	CASASDGDSSYNEQFF
TRBV5-1	14	TRBJ2-2	CASSSSTPAGELFF
TRBV5-1	14	TRBJ2-3	CASGSGKFTDTQYF
TRBV7-2	14	TRBJ2-7	CASSFGLGDVEQYF
TRBV6-6	11	TRBJ2-1	CASSAYNEQFF
TRBV18	16	TRBJ2-1	CASSPRGGRQYNEQFF
TRBV7-2	15	TRBJ2-2	CASSYGLTEPGELFF
TRBV20-1	11	TRBJ2-7	CSAPGDDEQYF
TRBV2	13	TRBJ1-6	CASREGVQSPLHF
TRBV2	14	TRBJ2-1	CASNRLAGVNEQFF
TRBV27	15	TRBJ2-3	CASSFPSGGTDTQYF
TRBV29-1	17	TRBJ2-1	CSVVGMRRGSSYNEQFF
TRBV28	15	TRBJ1-5	CASSLGGRGNQPQHF
TRBV28	15	TRBJ1-4	CASSTGEGGTEKLFF
TRBV19	12	TRBJ2-7	CASGDRPYEQYF
TRBV2	15	TRBJ2-1	CASSATSGRFNEQFF
TRBV10-3	14	TRBJ2-1	CAIRKGQGANEQFF
TRBV5-1	14	TRBJ2-7	CASSTSGRAFEQYF
TRBV28	14	TRBJ1-2	CASSSVRRVGGYTF
TRBV11-2	14	TRBJ2-5	CASSKTSGRETQYF
TRBV7-9	12	TRBJ2-3	CASSPTGYTQYF
TRBV6-6	13	TRBJ1-1	CAMGEGRGTEAFF